The 18 T cell receptor beta chains reported below all come from one sample, sequenced in a study of CXCR3-negative and CXCR3-positive naive CD8 T cells. TRB cDNA was prepared as libraries by UMI-labeled 5' RACE. TCRdb re-called the 5' RACE reads and catalogs CDR3 proteins one per entry, DNA excluded. The sample table includes 100,000 to 150,000 distinct CDR3 sequences. Sequenced: naive CXCR3- CD8+ T cells from blood. Regarding subset: CD45RO-CCR7+CD27+CD95- naive CD8+ T cells lacking CXCR3 (TNR3-). All receptors come from a human donor in good health. Some clones in this sample may be carry-over from other donors' samples.

The chain carries TRBV12-3 or TRBV12-4 and TRBJ2-7; checking the TCRdb D call of TRBD2 is not possible without DNA. The CDR3 length is 17 residues. CDR3 amino acids: CASSRPLSGGPPYEQYF.

The V and J genes are TRBV29-1 and TRBJ2-2; absent DNA, TCRdb's TRBD2 call cannot be checked. Germline CDR1 and CDR2: SQVTM and ANQGSEA. The length of the CDR3 is 11 residues. The CDR3 spells CSAAAGGELFF.

The V gene is TRBV6-2 or TRBV6-3, the J gene TRBJ2-2; with no DNA, the TCRdb D assignment of TRBD1 cannot be verified. From germline, CDR1 is MNHEY and CDR2 SVGEGT. The CDR3 is 17 residues long. The CDR3 is CASSYSNWGRNTGELFF.

The chain is built from TRBV29-1 and TRBJ2-1; the TCRdb D gene call, TRBD1, has no DNA to confirm it. The CDR3 loop spans 12 amino acids. CDR1 is SQVTM and CDR2 is ANQGSEA in the germline V gene. CDR3: CSAIQGRNEQFF.

The chain's CDR3 is CASSFLSSDYEQYF. The chain carries TRBV28 and TRBJ2-7. The CDR3 spans 14 residues. Germline-derived CDR1 and CDR2 are MDHEN and SYDVKM.

The chain's CDR3 is CASSLLLGDTEAFF. The chain joins TRBV11-2 to TRBJ1-1; the TCRdb call, TRBD1, lacks DNA for checking. Germline V CDR1 and CDR2: SGHAT, FQNNGV. The CDR3 is 14 residues long.

The V and J genes are TRBV4-2 and TRBJ2-7; no DNA is available, so the TRBD1 call from TCRdb remains unchecked. Germline CDR1 LGHNA, CDR2 YNFKEQ. The CDR3 spans 14 residues. The CDR3 region is CASSPGTGFHEQYF.

V gene TRBV10-1 combines with J gene TRBJ1-1; as DNA is missing, the TRBD1 call by TCRdb cannot be tested. The CDR3 is 13 residues long. The germline CDR1 and CDR2 sequences are WNHNN and SYGVQD (reference sequence). The chain's CDR3 is CASMGQESAEAFF.

The V and J genes are TRBV7-9 and TRBJ2-1; TCRdb designates TRBD1, a call that cannot be tested without DNA. The germline V gene has CDR1 SEHNR and CDR2 FQNEAQ (reference sequence). The CDR3 extends over 17 amino acids. The CDR3 is CASSRTKTGNTYNEQFF.

The chain combines TRBV20-1 with TRBJ2-3; the TCRdb D gene call, TRBD2, has no DNA to confirm it. The CDR3 consists of 16 residues. From germline, CDR1 is DFQATT and CDR2 SNEGSKA (reference sequence). This CDR3 reads CSARDSAGGLTDTQYF.

The J gene is TRBJ1-4, the V gene TRBV10-3. Germline loops: CDR1 ENHRY, CDR2 SYGVKD. The CDR3 length is 13 residues. CDR3 protein: CAISEGPNEKLFF.

CDR3 amino acids: CASSLTQGNMNTEAFF. V and J are TRBV7-2 and TRBJ1-1; as DNA is missing, the TRBD1 call by TCRdb cannot be tested. The CDR3 extends over 16 amino acids. Per germline, CDR1 SGHTA and CDR2 FQGNSA.

The chain joins TRBV28 to TRBJ2-7; without DNA, the TCRdb call of TRBD1 cannot be checked. Germline V CDR1 and CDR2: MDHEN, SYDVKM. The CDR3 spans 14 residues. Here the CDR3 reads CASSEQGESDEQYF.

The chain joins TRBV7-9 to TRBJ2-2. The germline V gene encodes CDR1 SEHNR and CDR2 FQNEAQ (reference sequence). The CDR3 totals 13 residues. CDR3 sequence reads: CASSLAETGELFF.

The V gene is TRBV7-6, the J gene TRBJ2-7. From germline, CDR1 is SGHVS and CDR2 FNYEAQ. The length of the CDR3 is 16 residues. CDR3 residues: CASSPVAAGGTYEQYF.

The V gene is TRBV28, the J gene TRBJ2-7; as DNA is missing, the TRBD1 call by TCRdb cannot be tested. Germline lookup yields CDR1 MDHEN and CDR2 SYDVKM. The CDR3 is 13 residues long. CDR3 loop: CASSQGLGYEQYF.

V and J are TRBV28 and TRBJ1-1. The CDR3 is 13 residues long. Germline CDR1 MDHEN, CDR2 SYDVKM. CDR3 loop: CASTPIMNTEAFF.

The chain combines TRBV29-1 with TRBJ1-2. The V gene's germline CDR1 is SQVTM and CDR2 ANQGSEA. The CDR3 is 15 residues long. The CDR3 spells CSVEDLREGNYGYTF.